This T cell receptor beta chain emerged from a study of T-cell reconstitution after alpha-beta-depleted transplantation in children. Overall study results and limits: It was surviving recipient T cells and thymic progenitors that gave some patients high TCRbeta diversity at day 60. Fresh T-cell production supplied most of the T-cell counts and diversity seen one year after transplant.

This clonotype has just a few counts. Its antigen is not known. Preparation of the TCRbeta library used unique molecular identifiers. One entry per CDR3 protein results from TCRdb running MiXCR on the PCR reads. The table shows over 200,000 distinct CDR3 sequences, with over 15% occurring only once. This CDR3 contains 19 residues. CDR1 is SGHVS and CDR2 is FQNEAQ in the germline V gene. Trimming pared 1 base from V and 0 bases from J, leaving 19 bases between. The sequence derives from a male patient aged 2-15 years who had a stem cell transplant for acute lymphoblastic leukemia, so the T cells may come from the graft donor. Specimen: PBMCs, mostly from graft donor cells, collected 360 days after TCRalphabeta/CD19-depleted stem cell transplant. The rearrangement uses TRBV7-8 and TRBJ1-3; no clear D gene. In nucleotides, the CDR3 is TGTGCCAGCAGCTTAGTCCCCAGGCAAAGACGGGGCTCTGGAAACACCATATATTTT. Encoded protein: CASSLVPRQRRGSGNTIYF.